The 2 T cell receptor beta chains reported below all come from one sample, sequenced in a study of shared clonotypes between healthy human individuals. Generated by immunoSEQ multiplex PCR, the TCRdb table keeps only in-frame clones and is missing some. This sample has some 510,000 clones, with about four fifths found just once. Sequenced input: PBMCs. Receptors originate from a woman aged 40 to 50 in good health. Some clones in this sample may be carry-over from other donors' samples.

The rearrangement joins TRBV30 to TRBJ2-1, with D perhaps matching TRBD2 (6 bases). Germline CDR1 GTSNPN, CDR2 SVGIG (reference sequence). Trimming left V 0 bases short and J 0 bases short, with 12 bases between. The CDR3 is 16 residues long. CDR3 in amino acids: CAWSVLGGGSYNEQFF. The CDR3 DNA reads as TGTGCCTGGAGTGTACTGGGGGGAGGCTCCTACAATGAGCAGTTCTTC.

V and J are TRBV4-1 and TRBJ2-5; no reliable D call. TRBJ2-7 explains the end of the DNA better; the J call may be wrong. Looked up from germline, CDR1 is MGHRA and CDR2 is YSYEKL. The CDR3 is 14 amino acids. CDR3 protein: CASSQVGRSYEQYF. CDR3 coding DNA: TGCGCCAGCAGCCAAGTCGGCAGGAGCTACGAGCAGTACTTC.